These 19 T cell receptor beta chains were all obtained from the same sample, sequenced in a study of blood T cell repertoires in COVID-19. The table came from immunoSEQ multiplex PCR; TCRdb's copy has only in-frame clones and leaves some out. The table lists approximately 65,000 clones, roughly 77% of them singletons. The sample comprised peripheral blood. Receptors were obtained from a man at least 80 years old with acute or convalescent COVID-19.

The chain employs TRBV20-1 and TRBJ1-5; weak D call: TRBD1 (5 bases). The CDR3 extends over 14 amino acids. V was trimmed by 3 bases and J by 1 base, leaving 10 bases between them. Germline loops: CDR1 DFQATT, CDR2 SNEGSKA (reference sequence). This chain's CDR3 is CSASSRDSNQPQHF. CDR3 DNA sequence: TGCAGTGCTAGTTCGCGGGACAGCAATCAGCCCCAGCATTTT.

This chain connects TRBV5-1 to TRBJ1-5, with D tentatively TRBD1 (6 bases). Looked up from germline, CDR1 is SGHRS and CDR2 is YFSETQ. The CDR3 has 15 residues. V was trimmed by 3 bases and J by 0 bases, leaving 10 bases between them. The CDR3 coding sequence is TGCGCCAGCAGCTATGGGGGCAGTAGCAATCAGCCCCAGCATTTT. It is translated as CASSYGGSSNQPQHF.

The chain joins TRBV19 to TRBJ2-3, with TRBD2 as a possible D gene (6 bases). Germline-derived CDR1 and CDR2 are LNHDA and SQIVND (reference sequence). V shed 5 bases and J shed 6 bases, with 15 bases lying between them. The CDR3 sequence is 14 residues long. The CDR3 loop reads CASSLPGLYDTQYF. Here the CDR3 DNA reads TGTGCCAGTAGTTTGCCGGGACTCTACGATACGCAGTATTTT.

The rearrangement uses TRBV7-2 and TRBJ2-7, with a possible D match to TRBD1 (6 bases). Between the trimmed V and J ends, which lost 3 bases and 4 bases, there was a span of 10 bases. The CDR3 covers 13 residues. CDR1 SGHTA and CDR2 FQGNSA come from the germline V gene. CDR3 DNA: TGTGCCAGCAGCTTGCCGACAGGATACGAGCAGTACTTC. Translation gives CASSLPTGYEQYF.

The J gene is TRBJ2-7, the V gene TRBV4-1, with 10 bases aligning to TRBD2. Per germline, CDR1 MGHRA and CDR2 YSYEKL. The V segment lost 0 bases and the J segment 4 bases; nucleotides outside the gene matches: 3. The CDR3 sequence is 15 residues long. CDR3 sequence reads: CASSQETSGAYEQYF. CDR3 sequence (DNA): TGCGCCAGCAGCCAAGAAACTAGCGGGGCTTACGAGCAGTACTTC.

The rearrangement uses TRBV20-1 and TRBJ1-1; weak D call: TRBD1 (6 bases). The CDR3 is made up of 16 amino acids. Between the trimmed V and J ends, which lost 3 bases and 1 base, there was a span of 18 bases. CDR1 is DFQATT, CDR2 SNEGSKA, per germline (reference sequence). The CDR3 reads CSASESPGQWNTEAFF. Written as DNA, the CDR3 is TGCAGTGCTAGTGAAAGCCCGGGACAATGGAACACTGAAGCTTTCTTT.

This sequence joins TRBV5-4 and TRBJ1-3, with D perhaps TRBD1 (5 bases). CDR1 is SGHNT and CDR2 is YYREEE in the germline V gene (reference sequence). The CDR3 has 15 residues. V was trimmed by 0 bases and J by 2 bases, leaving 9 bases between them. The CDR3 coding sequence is TGTGCCAGCAGCTTGGACCAGGGCGCTGGAAACACCATATATTTT. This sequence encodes CASSLDQGAGNTIYF.

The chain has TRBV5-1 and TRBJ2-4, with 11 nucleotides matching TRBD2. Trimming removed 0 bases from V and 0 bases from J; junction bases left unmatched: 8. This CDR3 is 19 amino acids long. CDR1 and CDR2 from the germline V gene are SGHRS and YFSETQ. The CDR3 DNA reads TGCGCCAGCAGCTTGGAGGGTACTAGCGGGAGCACAGCCAAAAACATTCAGTACTTC. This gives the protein CASSLEGTSGSTAKNIQYF. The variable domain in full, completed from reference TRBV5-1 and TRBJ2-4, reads KAGVTQTPRYLIKTRGQQVTLSCSPISGHRSVSWYQQTPGQGLQFLFEYFSETQRNKGNFPGRFSGRQFSNSRSEMNVSTLELGDSALYLCASSLEGTSGSTAKNIQYFGAGTRLSVL.

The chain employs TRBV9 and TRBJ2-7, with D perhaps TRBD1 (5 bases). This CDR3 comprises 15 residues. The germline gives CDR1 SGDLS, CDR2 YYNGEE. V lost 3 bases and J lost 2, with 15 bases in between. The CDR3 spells CASSAGTGKAYEQYF. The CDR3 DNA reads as TGTGCCAGCAGCGCAGGTACAGGAAAAGCCTACGAGCAGTACTTC.

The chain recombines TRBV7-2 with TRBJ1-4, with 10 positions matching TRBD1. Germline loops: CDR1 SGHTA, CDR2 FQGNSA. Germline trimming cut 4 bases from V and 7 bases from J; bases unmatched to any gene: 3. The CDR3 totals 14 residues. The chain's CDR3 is CASSSGTGVEKLFF. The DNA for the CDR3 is TGTGCCAGCAGCTCGGGGACAGGGGTTGAAAAACTGTTTTTT.

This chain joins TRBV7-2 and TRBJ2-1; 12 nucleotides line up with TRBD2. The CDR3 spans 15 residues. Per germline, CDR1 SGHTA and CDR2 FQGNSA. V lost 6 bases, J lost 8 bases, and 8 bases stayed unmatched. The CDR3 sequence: CASRFLAGGPYEQFF. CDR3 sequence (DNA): TGTGCCAGCAGGTTTCTAGCGGGAGGGCCCTATGAGCAGTTCTTC.

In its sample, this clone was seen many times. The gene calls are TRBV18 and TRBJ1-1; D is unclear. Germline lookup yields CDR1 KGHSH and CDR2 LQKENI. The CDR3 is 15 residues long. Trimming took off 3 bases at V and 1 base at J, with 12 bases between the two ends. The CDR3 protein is CASSPPEQTNTEAFF. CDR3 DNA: TGTGCCAGCTCACCGCCGGAACAGACGAACACTGAAGCTTTCTTT.

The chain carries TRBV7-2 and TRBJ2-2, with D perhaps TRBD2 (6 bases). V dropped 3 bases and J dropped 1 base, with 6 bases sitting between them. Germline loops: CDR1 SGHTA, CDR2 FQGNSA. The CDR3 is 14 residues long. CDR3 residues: CASSFSGNTGELFF. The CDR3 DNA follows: TGTGCCAGCAGCTTTAGCGGGAACACCGGGGAGCTGTTTTTT.

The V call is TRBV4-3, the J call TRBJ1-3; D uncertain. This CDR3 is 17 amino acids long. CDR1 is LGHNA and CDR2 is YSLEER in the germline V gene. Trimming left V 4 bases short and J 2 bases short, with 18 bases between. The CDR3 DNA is TGCGCCAGCAGCCCAATGGCGGGGAGTGTTCCTGGAAACACCATATATTTT. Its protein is CASSPMAGSVPGNTIYF.

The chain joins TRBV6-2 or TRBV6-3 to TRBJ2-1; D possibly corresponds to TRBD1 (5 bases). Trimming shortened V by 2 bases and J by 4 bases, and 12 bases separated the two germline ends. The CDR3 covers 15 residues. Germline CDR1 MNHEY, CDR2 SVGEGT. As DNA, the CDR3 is TGTGCCAGCAGTTACGTAGGGGAAAAGTACAATGAGCAGTTCTTC. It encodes CASSYVGEKYNEQFF.

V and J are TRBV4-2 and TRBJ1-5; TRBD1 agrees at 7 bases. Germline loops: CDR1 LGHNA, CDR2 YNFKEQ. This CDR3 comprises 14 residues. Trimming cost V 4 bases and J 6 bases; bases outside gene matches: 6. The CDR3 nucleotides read TGTGCCAGCAGCCGGCAGGGGGGAGGTCAGCCCCAGCATTTT. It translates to CASSRQGGGQPQHF.

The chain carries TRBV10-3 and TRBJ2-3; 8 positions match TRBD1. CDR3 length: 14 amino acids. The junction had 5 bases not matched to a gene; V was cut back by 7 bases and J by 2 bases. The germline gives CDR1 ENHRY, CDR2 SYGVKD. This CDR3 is CAIKTGGDTDTQYF. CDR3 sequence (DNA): TGTGCCATCAAAACAGGGGGTGACACAGATACGCAGTATTTT.

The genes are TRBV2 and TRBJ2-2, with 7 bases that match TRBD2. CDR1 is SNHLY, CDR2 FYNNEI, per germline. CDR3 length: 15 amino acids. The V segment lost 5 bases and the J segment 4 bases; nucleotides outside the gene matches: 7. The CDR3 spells CASSLAGVITGELFF. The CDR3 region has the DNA TGTGCCAGCAGTTTGGCGGGGGTTATCACCGGGGAGCTGTTTTTT.

In DNA, the CDR3 is TGCGCCAGCAGCTATGGTGGGGCCCGGGACACTGAAGCTTTCTTT. It codes for CASSYGGARDTEAFF. J is TRBJ1-1 and V is TRBV5-1, with a possible D match to TRBD1 (5 bases). The V gene's germline CDR1 is SGHRS and CDR2 YFSETQ. Trimming removed 3 bases at V and 3 bases at J, with 15 bases between. The CDR3 is 15 amino acids.